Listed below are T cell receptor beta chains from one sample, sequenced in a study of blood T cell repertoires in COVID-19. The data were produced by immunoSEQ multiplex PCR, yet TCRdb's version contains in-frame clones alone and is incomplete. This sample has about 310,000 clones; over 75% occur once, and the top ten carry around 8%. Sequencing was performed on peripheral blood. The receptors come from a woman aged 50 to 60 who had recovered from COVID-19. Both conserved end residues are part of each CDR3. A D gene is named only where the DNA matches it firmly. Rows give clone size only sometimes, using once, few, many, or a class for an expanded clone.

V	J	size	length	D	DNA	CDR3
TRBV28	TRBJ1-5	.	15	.	TGTGCCAGCAGGCAGGGTCTGGGCCCAGGGCAGCCCCAGCATTTT	CASRQGLGPGQPQHF
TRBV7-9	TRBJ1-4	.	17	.	TGTGCCAGCAGCAGGATCCCAGGGCCTGCAGCTAATGAAAAACTGTTTTTT	CASSRIPGPAANEKLFF
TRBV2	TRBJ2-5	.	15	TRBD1	TGTGCCAGCAGTGACAACAGGGGGCCAGGCGAGACCCAGTACTTC	CASSDNRGPGETQYF
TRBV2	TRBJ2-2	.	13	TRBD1	TGTGCCAGCACTAGGGACAGAACCGGGGAGCTGTTTTTT	CASTRDRTGELFF
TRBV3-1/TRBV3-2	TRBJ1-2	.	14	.	TGTGCCAGCAGCCTCAGGGGAATTGGCTATGGCTACACCTTC	CASSLRGIGYGYTF
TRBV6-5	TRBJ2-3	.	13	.	TGTGCCAGCAGTTACTCGCAGGGTAATACGCAGTATTTT	CASSYSQGNTQYF
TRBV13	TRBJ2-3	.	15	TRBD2	TGTGCCAGCAGCTTTAGCGGGAAGCCCACAGATACGCAGTATTTT	CASSFSGKPTDTQYF
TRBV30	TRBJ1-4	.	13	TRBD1	TGTGCCTGGGGGACAGGGTCTAATGAAAAACTGTTTTTT	CAWGTGSNEKLFF
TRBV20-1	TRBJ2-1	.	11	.	TGCAGTGCTAAACTAGTGGATGAGCAGTTCTTC	CSAKLVDEQFF
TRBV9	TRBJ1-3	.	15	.	TGTGCCAGCAGCTACTCCGGGACAACGGGAAACACCATATATTTT	CASSYSGTTGNTIYF
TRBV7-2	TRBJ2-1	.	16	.	TGTGCCAGCAGCTTAGCGGGCGGGGTCTCCTACAATGAGCAGTTCTTC	CASSLAGGVSYNEQFF
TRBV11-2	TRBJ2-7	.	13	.	TGTGCCAGCAGCTCAGAAGGGGCAGGGGAGCAGTACTTC	CASSSEGAGEQYF
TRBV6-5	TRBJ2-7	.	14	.	TGTGCCAGCAGATTAGCGAGTTCGGCGTACGAGCAGTACTTC	CASRLASSAYEQYF
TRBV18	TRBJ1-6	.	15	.	TGTGCCAGCTCACCAGCGGGGGGCGCCGACTCACCCCTCCACTTT	CASSPAGGADSPLHF
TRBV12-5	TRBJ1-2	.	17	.	TGTGCTAGTGGTTTGGTACTAGAGGACAGAGGTTCCTATGGCTACACCTTC	CASGLVLEDRGSYGYTF
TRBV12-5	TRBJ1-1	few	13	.	TGTGCTAGTGGTTTTGCGGTCGGCACTGAAGCTTTCTTT	CASGFAVGTEAFF